The present entry profiles one T cell receptor (beta chain) with its context. Its specificity is not known. Germline CDR1 reads SGDLS; CDR2 reads YYNGEE. The CDR3 is 13 amino acids. Trimming took off 0 bases at V and 9 bases at J, with 10 bases between the two ends. Profiling relied on immunoSEQ multiplex PCR, and the TCRdb table lists in-frame clones only, not all of them. The data contain about 2.4 million clones, under 95% of them seen just once; the ten biggest clones take up 0.35% to 0.45%. The sample originates from a study of shared clonotypes between healthy human individuals. Regarding the study as a whole: It was observed that about 5% of naive CD4 clonotypes were shared across four donors. Represented diversity (both genetic and exposure-history) was limited by the small number of donors.

HIV-negative, healthy adults without recent acute infections or vaccinations were the donors. Among the donors, all were Caucasian adults who lived in Nashville, Tennessee. The gene calls are TRBV9 and TRBJ1-5, with unresolved D. The sequence was collected from a man between 18 and 35 years old in good health. Some clones in this sample may be carry-over from other donors' samples. The sample comprised naive CD4+ T cells from PBMCs. Described subset: CD45RA+ positively selected. The CDR3 sequence: CASSVGWAGPQHF. In nucleotides, the CDR3 is TGTGCCAGCAGCGTAGGGTGGGCCGGGCCCCAGCATTTT.